This TCR beta chain was recovered during a study of T cells in Graves' hyperthyroidism and ophthalmopathy. Study-level information: The blood sample was taken at first diagnosis, before treatment began. Study-level results: Most clonotypes that expanded in the thyroid above 0.001 also showed up in blood.

Ophthalmopathy patients had Clinical Activity Score at least 3, NOSPECS grade at least 4, duration under 3 months. The diagnostic basis comprised clinical symptoms, serum thyroxine and TRAb, thyroid ultrasound and orbital computed tomography. Authors of the study amplified TCR beta CDR3 regions from RNA transcripts. The HTBI set primed first-round TCR CDR3 RT-PCR. TCRdb reprocessed the multiplex PCR reads via MiXCR and lists one record per CDR3 protein. The repertoire holds around 600,000 distinct CDR3 sequences, with roughly 14% as singletons. For this clonotype: Its antigen is undetermined.

The specimen sequenced was blood. This TCR was sampled from a woman between 50 and 59 years old with Graves' ophthalmopathy.

CDR3 sequence (DNA): TGTGCCAGCAGTTCTGCGCAGGGGGGTAAGCAGTACTTC. Translated: CASSSAQGGKQYF. This chain links TRBV6-1 with TRBJ2-7; D might be TRBD1 (7 bases). Germline V gives CDR1 MNHNS, CDR2 SASEGT. V lost 5 bases and J 8 bases, leaving 16 bases between the germline ends. This CDR3 comprises 13 residues.